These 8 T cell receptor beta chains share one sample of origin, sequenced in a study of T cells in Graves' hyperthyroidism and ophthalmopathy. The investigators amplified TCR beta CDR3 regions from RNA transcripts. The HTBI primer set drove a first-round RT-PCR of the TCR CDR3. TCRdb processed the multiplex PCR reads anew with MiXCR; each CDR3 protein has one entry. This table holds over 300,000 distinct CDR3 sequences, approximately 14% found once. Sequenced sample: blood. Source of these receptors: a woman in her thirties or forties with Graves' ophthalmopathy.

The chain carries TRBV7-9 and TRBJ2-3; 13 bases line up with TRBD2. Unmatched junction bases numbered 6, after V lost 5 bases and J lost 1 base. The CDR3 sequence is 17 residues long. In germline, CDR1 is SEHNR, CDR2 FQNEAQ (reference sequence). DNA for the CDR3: TGTGCCAGCAGCCACGGACTAGCGGGAGTTGGCACAGATACGCAGTATTTT. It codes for CASSHGLAGVGTDTQYF.

CDR3 in amino acids: CASREPLGYTF. The CDR3 DNA reads as TGTGCCAGCAGGGAACCCTTGGGCTACACCTTC. The chain uses TRBV13 and TRBJ1-2; the D is unclear. There are 11 residues in the CDR3. The germline V and J ends were trimmed by 6 bases and 8 bases, with 10 bases remaining between them. The germline V gene encodes CDR1 PRHDT and CDR2 FYEKMQ (reference sequence). Supplemented by reference TRBV13 and TRBJ1-2, the full variable domain reads AAGVIQSPRHLIKEKRETATLKCYPIPRHDTVYWYQQGPGQDPQFLISFYEKMQSDKGSIPDRFSAQQFSDYHSELNMSSLELGDSALYFCASREPLGYTFGSGTRLTVV.

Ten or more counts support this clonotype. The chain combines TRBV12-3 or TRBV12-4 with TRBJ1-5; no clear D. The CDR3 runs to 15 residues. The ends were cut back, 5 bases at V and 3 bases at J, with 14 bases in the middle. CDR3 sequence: CASSLSVGYNQPQHF. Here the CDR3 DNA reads TGTGCCAGCAGTCTCAGCGTGGGATACAATCAGCCCCAGCATTTT.

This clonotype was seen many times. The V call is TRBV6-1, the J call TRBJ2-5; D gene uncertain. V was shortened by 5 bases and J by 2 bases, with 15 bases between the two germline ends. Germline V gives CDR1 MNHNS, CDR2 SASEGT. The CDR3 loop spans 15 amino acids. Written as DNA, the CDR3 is TGTGCCAGCAGTTCTGCCCAGCATAGACAAGAGACCCAGTACTTC. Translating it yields CASSSAQHRQETQYF.

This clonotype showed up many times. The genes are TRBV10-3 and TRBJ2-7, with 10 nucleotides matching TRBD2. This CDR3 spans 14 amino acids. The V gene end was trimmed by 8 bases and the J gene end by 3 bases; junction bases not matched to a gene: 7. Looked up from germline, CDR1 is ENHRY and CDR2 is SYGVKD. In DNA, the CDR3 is TGTGCCATCCGTCAGACTAGCGGGCACTACGAGCAGTACTTC. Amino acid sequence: CAIRQTSGHYEQYF.

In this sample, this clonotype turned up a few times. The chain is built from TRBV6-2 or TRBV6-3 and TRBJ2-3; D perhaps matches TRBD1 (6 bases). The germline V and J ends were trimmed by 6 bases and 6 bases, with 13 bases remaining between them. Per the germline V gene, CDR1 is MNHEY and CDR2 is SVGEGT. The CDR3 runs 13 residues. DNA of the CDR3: TGTGCCAGCAGCACAGGGAGCTCGGATACGCAGTATTTT. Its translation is CASSTGSSDTQYF.

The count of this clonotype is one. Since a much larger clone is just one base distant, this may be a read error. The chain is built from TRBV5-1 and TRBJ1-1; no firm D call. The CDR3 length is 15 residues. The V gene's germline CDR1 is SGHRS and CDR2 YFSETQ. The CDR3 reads CASSFLQRGNIEAFF. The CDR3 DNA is TGCGCCAGCAGCTTCCTGCAGAGAGGCAACATTGAAGCTTTCTTT.

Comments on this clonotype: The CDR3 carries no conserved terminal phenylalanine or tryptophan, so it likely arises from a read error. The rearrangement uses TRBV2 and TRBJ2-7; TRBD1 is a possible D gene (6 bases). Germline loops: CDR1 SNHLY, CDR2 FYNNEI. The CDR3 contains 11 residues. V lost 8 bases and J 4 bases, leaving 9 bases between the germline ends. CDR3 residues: CASEQGYEQYL. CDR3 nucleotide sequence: TGTGCCAGCGAGCAGGGGTACGAGCAGTACCTC.